This T cell receptor beta chain came from a study of glioma-infiltrating T cells. The CDR3 has 12 amino acids. Germline-derived CDR1 and CDR2 are SQVTM and ANQGSEA. V was pared by 0 bases and J by 4 bases, with 7 bases between. Study-level results: Tissue-blood divergence was below expectation in non-neoplastic patients, above in gliomas. Tissue and blood shared very few CDR3 sequences.

TCR alpha and beta CDR3 regions were amplified from RNA using iRepertoire nested multiplex PCR. One-step reverse transcription and amplification started from approximately 100-400 ng of tissue mRNA or PBMC total RNA. TCRdb recomputed calls from the multiplex PCR reads with MiXCR, one row per CDR3 protein. The table lists 40,000 or so distinct CDR3 sequences, around 22% of them singletons. In the case of this clonotype: The antigen is not known.

The chain carries TRBV29-1 and TRBJ2-7; a weak D match, TRBD1 (6 bases). The sample consisted of glioma tissue, nonneoplastic brain tissue, or PBMCs (not recorded which). The TCR was taken from a human donor with low-grade glioma or glioblastoma, undergoing nonglioma brain surgery, or in good health (not recorded which). The CDR3 sequence: CSVEEQGYEQYF. DNA of the CDR3: TGCAGCGTTGAAGAACAGGGATACGAGCAGTACTTC.